The sequence of this TCR beta chain was determined in a study of blood T cell repertoires in COVID-19. The overall study: Samples of COVID-19 (acute and convalescent) were obtained from the United States, Italy and Spain. PBMCs, B-cell-depleted T cells, or T cells were the source of the cDNA or gDNA that made up the material.

Original methodology: The authors estimated nucleated cell counts from reference gene primer amplification. TCRdb's copy holds only in-frame clones and misses some; the assay was immunoSEQ multiplex PCR. That table gives V, J and clone size, and the DNA gave D and trimming. The sample includes around 110,000 clones, just over 90% seen only once; the top ten take about 1.9%. The germline CDR1 and CDR2 sequences are SNHLY and FYNNEI. This CDR3 spans 15 amino acids. V was trimmed by 2 bases and J by 6 bases, leaving 13 bases between them. The chain links TRBV2 to TRBJ2-2; a possible D gene is TRBD1 (6 bases). The sequence was obtained from a human donor with active COVID-19. The donor label of this sample is uncertain. The material sequenced was peripheral blood. The CDR3 DNA follows: TGTGCCAGCAGTGAACAACGAACAGGGTCCGGGGAGCTGTTTTTT. This gives the protein CASSEQRTGSGELFF.